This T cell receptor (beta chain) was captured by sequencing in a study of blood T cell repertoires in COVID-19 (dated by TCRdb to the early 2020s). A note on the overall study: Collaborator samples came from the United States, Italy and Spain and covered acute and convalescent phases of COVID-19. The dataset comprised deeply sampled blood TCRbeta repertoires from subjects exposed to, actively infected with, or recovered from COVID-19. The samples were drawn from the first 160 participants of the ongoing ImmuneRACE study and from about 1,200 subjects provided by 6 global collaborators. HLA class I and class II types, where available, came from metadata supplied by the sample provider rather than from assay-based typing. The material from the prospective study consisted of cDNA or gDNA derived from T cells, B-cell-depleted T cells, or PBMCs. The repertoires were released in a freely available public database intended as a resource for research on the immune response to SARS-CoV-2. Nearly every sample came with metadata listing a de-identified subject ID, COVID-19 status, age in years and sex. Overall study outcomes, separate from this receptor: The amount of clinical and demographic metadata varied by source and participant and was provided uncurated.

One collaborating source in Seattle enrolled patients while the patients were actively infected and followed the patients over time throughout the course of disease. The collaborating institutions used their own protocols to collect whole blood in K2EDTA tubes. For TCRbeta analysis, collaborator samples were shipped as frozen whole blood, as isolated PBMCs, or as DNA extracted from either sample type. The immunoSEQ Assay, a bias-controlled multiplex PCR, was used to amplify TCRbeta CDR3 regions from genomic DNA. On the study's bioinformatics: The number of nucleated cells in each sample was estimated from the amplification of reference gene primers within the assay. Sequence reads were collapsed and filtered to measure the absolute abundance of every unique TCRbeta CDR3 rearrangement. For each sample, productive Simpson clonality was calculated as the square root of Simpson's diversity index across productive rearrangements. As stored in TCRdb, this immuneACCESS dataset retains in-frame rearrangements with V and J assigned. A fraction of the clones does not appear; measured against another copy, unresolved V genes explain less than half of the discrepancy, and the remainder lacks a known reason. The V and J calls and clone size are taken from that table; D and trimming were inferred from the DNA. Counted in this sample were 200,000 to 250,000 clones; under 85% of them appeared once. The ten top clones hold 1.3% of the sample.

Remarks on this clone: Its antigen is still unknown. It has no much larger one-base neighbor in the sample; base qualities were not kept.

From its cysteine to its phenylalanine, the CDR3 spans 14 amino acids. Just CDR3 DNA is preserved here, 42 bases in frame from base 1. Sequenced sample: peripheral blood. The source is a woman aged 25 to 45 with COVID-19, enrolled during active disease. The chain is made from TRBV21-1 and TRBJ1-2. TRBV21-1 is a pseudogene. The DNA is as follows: TGTGCCAGCAGCAAAGCCTGGCGGAACTATGGCTACACCTTC. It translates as CASSKAWRNYGYTF.